This T cell receptor beta chain was sequenced in a study of T cells in Graves' hyperthyroidism and ophthalmopathy. The V segment lost 4 bases and the J segment 4 bases; nucleotides outside the gene matches: 18. The length of the CDR3 is 18 residues. CDR1 is GTSNPN, CDR2 SVGIG, per germline (reference sequence). It was RNA transcripts that yielded the amplified TCR beta CDR3 regions. The TCR CDR3 first-round RT-PCR relied on the HTBI primer set. TCRdb passed the multiplex PCR reads through MiXCR, listing each CDR3 protein once. The table records under 350,000 distinct CDR3 sequences, around a sixth of them present only once.

This receptor was identified in a woman between 45 and 65 years old with Graves' hyperthyroidism. This chain uses TRBV30 with TRBJ2-3; 9 bases are shared with TRBD2. Sequenced material: blood. The CDR3: CAWTTPQTVAGVADTQYF. The DNA of the CDR3 is TGTGCCTGGACCACCCCCCAAACGGTAGCGGGAGTGGCAGATACGCAGTATTTT.